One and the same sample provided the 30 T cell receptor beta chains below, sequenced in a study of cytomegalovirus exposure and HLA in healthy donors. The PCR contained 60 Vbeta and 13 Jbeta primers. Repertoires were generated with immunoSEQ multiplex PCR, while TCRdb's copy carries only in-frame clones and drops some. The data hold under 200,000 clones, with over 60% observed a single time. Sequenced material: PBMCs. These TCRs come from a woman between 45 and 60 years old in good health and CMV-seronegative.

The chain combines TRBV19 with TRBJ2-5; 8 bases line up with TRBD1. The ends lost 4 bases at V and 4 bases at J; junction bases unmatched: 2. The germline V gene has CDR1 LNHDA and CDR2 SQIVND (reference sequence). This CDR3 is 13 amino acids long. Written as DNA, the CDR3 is TGTGCCAGTAGTACAGGGGGCCCAGAGACCCAGTACTTC. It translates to CASSTGGPETQYF.

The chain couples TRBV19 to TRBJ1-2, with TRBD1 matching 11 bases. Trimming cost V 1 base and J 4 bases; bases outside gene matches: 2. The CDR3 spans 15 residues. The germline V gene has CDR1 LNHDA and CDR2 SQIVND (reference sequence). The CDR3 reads CASSIGTGGGYGYTF. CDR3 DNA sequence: TGTGCCAGTAGTATAGGGACAGGGGGCGGCTATGGCTACACCTTC.

CDR3 DNA sequence: TGTGCCAGCACCGACCTGGGTCGGGGCGAGCAGTACTTC. It is translated as CASTDLGRGEQYF. The V gene is TRBV27, the J gene TRBJ2-7; a weak D match, TRBD2 (5 bases). V was pared by 7 bases and J by 6 bases, with 16 bases between. Germline V gives CDR1 MNHEY, CDR2 SMNVEV (reference sequence). This CDR3 has 13 amino acids.

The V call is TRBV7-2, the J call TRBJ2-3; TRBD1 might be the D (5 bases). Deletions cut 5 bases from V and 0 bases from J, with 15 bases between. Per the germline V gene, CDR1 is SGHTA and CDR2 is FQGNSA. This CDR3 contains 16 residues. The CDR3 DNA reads TGTGCCAGCAGCCCATACCCAGGGCCTAGCACAGATACGCAGTATTTT. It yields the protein CASSPYPGPSTDTQYF.

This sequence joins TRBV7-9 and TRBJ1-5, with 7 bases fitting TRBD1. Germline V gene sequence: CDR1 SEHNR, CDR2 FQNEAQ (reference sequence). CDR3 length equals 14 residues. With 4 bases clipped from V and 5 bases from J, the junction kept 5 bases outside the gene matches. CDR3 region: CASSWTGADQPQHF. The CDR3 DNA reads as TGTGCCAGCAGCTGGACAGGAGCCGATCAGCCCCAGCATTTT.

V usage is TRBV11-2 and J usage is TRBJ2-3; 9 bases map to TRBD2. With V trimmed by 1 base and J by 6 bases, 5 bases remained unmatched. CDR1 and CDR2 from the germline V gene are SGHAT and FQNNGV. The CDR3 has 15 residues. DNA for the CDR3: TGTGCCAGCAGCTTAGGCGGGGGGGGGTCGGATACGCAGTATTTT. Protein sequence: CASSLGGGGSDTQYF.

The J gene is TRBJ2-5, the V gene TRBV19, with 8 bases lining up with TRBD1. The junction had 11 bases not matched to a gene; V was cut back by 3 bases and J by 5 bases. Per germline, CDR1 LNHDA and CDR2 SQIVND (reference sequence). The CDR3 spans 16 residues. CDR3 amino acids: CASSMGGRGLLETQYF. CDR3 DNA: TGTGCCAGTAGTATGGGGGGCAGGGGGCTATTGGAGACCCAGTACTTC.

The DNA of the CDR3 is TGTGCCAGCAGCCGGGACAGGGGGCGTGCTGAAGCTTTCTTT. This encodes CASSRDRGRAEAFF. The rearrangement joins TRBV6-5 to TRBJ1-1; 12 bases agree with TRBD1. V lost 6 bases and J lost 6; bases outside the gene matches: 5. The CDR3 sequence is 14 residues long. Germline values: CDR1 MNHEY, CDR2 SVGAGI.

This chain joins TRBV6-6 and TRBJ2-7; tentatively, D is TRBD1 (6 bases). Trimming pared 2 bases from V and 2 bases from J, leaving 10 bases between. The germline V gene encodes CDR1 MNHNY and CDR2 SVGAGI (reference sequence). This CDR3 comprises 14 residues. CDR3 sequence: CASSYTQGTYEQYF. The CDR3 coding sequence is TGTGCCAGCAGTTACACCCAGGGGACCTACGAGCAGTACTTC.

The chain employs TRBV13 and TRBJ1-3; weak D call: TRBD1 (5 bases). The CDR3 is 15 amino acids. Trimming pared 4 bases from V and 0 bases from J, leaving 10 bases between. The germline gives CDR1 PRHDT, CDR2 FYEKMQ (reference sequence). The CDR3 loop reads CASSSGRFSGNTIYF. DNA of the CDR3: TGTGCCAGCAGCTCAGGGAGATTCTCTGGAAACACCATATATTTT.

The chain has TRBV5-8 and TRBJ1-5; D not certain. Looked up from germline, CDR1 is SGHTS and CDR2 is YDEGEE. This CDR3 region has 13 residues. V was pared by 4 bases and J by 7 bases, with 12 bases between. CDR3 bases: TGTGCCAGCAGCCTCAGGATCAGCCAGCCCCAGCATTTT. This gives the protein CASSLRISQPQHF.

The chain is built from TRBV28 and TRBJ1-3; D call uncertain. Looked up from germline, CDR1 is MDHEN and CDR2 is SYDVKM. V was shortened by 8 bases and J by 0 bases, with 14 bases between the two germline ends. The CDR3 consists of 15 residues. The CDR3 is CASLLRGYSGNTIYF. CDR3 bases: TGTGCCAGCCTCCTACGGGGATACTCTGGAAACACCATATATTTT.

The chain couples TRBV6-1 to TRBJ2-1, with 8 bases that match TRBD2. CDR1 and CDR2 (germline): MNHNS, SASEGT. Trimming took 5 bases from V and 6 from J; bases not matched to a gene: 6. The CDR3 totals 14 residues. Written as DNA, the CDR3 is TGTGCCAGCAGTCCCCTCGGGGGGGTCAATGAGCAGTTCTTC. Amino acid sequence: CASSPLGGVNEQFF.

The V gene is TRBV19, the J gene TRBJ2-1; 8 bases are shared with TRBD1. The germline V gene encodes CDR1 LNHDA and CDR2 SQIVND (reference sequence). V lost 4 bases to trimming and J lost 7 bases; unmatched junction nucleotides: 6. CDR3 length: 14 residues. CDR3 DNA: TGTGCCAGTAGTACCTGGACAGGGAGGAATGAGCAGTTCTTC. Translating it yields CASSTWTGRNEQFF.

The CDR3 bases are TGTGCCAGTAGGCCGGGAGCTAATGAAAAACTGTTTTTT. As protein: CASRPGANEKLFF. The J gene is TRBJ1-4, the V gene TRBV19; D is unclear. This CDR3 region has 13 residues. Trimming pared 6 bases from V and 3 bases from J, leaving 8 bases between. Germline V CDR1 and CDR2: LNHDA, SQIVND (reference sequence).

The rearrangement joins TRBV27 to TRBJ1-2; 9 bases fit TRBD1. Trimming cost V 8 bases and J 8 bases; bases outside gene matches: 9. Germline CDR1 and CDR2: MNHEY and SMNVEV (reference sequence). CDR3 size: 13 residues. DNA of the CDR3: TGTGCCAGCGCCCCATCCGGGACAGGGGGCTACACCTTC. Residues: CASAPSGTGGYTF.

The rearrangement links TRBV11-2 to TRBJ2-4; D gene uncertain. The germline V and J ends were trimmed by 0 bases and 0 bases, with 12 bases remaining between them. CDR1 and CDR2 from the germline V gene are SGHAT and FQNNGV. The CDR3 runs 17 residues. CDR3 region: CASSLEPILLAKNIQYF. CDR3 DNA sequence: TGTGCCAGCAGCTTAGAACCTATTCTACTAGCCAAAAACATTCAGTACTTC. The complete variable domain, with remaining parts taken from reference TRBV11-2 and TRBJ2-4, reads EAGVAQSPRYKIIEKRQSVAFWCNPISGHATLYWYQQILGQGPKLLIQFQNNGVVDDSQLPKDRFSAERLKGVDSTLKIQPAKLEDSAVYLCASSLEPILLAKNIQYFGAGTRLSVL.

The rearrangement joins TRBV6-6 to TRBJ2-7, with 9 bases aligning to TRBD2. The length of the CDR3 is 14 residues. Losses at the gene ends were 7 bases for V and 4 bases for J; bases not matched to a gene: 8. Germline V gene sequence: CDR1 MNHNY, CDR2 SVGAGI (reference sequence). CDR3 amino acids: CASMGLAGRYEQYF. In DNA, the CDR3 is TGTGCCAGCATGGGGCTAGCGGGAAGGTACGAGCAGTACTTC.

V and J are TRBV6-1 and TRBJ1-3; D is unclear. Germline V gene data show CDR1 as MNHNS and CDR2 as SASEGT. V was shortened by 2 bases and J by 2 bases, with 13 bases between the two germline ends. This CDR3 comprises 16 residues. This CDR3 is CASSELTRAPGNTIYF. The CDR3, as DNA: TGTGCCAGCAGTGAATTAACGAGGGCCCCTGGAAACACCATATATTTT.

CDR3 region: CSVGGDRGRTDTQYF. CDR3 sequence (DNA): TGCAGCGTTGGGGGGGACAGGGGGCGGACAGATACGCAGTATTTT. The chain has TRBV29-1 and TRBJ2-3; 12 bases are a match to TRBD1. The J segment lost 3 bases and the V segment lost 4 bases, leaving 5 bases of the junction unmatched. The CDR3 consists of 15 residues. Germline V CDR1 and CDR2: SQVTM, ANQGSEA.

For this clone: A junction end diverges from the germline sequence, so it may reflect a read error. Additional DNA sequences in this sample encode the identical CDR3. The CDR3 sequence is CASTEGVFGNTEAFF. CDR3 nucleotides: TGTGCCAGTACCGAGGGGGTTTTTGGAAACACCGAAGCTTTCTTT. The chain joins TRBV19 to TRBJ1-1, with D possibly TRBD1 on 6 matching bases. The CDR3 runs 15 residues. Germline V gives CDR1 LNHDA, CDR2 SQIVND (reference sequence).

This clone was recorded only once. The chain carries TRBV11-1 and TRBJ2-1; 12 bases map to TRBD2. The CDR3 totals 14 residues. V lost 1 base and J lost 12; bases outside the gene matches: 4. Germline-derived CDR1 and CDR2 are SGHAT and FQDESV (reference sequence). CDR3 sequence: CASSLGLAGGGQFF. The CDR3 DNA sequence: TGTGCCAGCAGCTTAGGGCTAGCGGGAGGGGGGCAGTTCTTC.

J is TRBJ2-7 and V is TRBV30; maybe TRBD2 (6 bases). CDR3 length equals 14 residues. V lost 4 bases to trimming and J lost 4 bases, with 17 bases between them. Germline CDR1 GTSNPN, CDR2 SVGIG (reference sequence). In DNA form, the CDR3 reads TGTGCCTGGACCGGCCCTGGGGGGTTGTACGAGCAGTACTTC. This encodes CAWTGPGGLYEQYF.

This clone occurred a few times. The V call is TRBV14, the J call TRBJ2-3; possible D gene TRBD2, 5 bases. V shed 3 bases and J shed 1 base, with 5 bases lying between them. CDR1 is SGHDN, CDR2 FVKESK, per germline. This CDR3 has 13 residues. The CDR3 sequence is CASSQGGTDTQYF. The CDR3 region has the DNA TGTGCCAGCAGCCAGGGAGGCACAGATACGCAGTATTTT.

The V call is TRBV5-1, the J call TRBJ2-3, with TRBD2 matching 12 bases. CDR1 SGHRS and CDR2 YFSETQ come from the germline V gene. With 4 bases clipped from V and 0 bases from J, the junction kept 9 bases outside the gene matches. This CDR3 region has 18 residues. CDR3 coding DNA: TGCGCCAGCAGCCCCACCGGGACTAGCGGGTCTAGCACAGATACGCAGTATTTT. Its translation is CASSPTGTSGSSTDTQYF.

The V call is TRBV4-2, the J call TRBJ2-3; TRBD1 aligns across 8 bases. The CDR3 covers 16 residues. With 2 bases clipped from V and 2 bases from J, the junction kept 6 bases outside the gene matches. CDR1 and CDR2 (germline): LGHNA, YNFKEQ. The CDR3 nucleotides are TGTGCCAGCAGCCAAACCGGGACAGGTTACACAGATACGCAGTATTTT. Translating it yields CASSQTGTGYTDTQYF.

The CDR3 nucleotides are TGTGCCAGCAGCCCCGATACCGGGACAGCGACCTACGAGCAGTACTTC. Its translation: CASSPDTGTATYEQYF. The chain links TRBV7-8 to TRBJ2-7, with 7 bases aligning to TRBD1. Per the germline V gene, CDR1 is SGHVS and CDR2 is FQNEAQ. This CDR3 is 16 amino acids long. Trimming at V came to 5 bases and at J to 2 bases, leaving 12 bases not matched to a gene.

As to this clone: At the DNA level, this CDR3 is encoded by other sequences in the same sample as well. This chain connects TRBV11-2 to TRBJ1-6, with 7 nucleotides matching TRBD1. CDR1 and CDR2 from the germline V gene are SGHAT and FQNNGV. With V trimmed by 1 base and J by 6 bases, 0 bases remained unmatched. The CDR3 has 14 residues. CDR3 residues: CASSLGQGNSPLHF. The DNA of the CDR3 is TGTGCCAGCAGCTTAGGACAGGGTAATTCACCCCTCCACTTT.

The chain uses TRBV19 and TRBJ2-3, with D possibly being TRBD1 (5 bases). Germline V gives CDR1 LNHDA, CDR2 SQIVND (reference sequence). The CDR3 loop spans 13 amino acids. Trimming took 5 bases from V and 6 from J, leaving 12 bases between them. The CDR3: CASSGAVGDTQYF. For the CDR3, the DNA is TGTGCCAGTAGTGGGGCCGTGGGGGATACGCAGTATTTT.

CDR3 bases: TGTGCCAGCAGTTTATATGGGGACACGAATACGCAGTATTTT. It specifies CASSLYGDTNTQYF. V gene TRBV28 combines with J gene TRBJ2-3; weak D call: TRBD1 (6 bases). CDR1 is MDHEN, CDR2 SYDVKM, per germline. The CDR3 runs to 14 residues. V was cut by 1 base and J by 7 bases, with 12 bases left in between.